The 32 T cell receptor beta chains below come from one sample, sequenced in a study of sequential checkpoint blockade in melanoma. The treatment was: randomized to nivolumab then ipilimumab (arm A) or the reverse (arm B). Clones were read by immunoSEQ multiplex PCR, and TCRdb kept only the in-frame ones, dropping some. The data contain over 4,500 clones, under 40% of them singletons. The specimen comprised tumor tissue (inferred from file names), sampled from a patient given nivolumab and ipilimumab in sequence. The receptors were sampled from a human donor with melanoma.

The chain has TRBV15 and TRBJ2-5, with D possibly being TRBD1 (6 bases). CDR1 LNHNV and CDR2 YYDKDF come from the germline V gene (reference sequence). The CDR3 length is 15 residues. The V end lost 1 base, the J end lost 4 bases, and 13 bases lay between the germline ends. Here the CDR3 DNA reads TGTGCCACCAGCAGAGCCGGGACACCAGGAGAGACCCAGTACTTC. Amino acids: CATSRAGTPGETQYF.

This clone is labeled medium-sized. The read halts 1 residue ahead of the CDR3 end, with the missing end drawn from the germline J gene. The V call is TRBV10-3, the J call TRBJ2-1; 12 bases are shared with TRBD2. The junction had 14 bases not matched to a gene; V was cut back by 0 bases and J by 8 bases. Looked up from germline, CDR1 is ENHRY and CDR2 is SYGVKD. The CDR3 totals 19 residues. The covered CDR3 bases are TGTGCCATCAGTGAGTCTCAACTAGCGGGGGGACTGGTTAGGCATGAGCAGTTC. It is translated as CAISESQLAGGLVRHEQF. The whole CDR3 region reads CAISESQLAGGLVRHEQFF.

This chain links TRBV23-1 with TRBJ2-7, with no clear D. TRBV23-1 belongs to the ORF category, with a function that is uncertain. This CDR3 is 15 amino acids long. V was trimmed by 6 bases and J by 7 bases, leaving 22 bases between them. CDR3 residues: CASSRFDMPPGEQYF. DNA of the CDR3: TGCGCCAGCAGCCGCTTCGATATGCCACCAGGAGAGCAGTACTTC.

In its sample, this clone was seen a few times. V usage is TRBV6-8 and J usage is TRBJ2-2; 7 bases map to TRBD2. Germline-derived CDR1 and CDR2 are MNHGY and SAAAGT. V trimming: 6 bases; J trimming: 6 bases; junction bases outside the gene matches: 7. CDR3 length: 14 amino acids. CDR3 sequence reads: CASSPSGIAGELFF. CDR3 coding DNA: TGTGCCAGCAGCCCCAGCGGGATTGCCGGGGAGCTGTTTTTT.

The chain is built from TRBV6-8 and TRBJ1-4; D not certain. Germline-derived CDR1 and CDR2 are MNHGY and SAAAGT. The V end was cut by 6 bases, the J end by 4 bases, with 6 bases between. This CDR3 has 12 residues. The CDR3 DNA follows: TGTGCCAGCAGCAAGAGTAATGAAAAACTGTTTTTT. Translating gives CASSKSNEKLFF.

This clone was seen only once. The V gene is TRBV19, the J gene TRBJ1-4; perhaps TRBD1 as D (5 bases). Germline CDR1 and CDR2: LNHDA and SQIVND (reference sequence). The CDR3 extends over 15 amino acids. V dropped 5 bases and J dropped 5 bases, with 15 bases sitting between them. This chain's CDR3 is CASSPRDSQNEKLFF. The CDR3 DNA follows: TGTGCCAGTAGTCCCCGCGACAGCCAGAATGAAAAACTGTTTTTT. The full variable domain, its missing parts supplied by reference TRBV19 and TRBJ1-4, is DGGITQSPKYLFRKEGQNVTLSCEQNLNHDAMYWYRQDPGQGLRLIYYSQIVNDFQKGDIAEGYSVSREKKESFPLTVTSAQKNPTAFYLCASSPRDSQNEKLFFGSGTQLSVL.

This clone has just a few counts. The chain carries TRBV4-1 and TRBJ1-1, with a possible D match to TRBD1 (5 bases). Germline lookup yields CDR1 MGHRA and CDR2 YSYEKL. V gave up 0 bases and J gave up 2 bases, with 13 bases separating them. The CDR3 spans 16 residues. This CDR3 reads CASSQDRRTSNTEAFF. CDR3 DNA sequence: TGCGCCAGCAGCCAAGATCGTCGGACATCAAACACTGAAGCTTTCTTT.

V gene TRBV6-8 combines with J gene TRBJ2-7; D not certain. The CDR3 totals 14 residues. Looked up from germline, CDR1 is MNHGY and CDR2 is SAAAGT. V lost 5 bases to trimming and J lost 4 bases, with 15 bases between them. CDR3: CASSPRMGSYEQYF. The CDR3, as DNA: TGTGCCAGCAGTCCCCGTATGGGCAGTTACGAGCAGTACTTC.

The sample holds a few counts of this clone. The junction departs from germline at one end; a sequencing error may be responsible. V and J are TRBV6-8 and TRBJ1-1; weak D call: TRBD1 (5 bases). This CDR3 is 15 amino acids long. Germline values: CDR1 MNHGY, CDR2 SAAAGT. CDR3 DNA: TGTGCCATCAGTGCTAACGGGGGGAAGAACACTGAAGCTTTCTTT. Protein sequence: CAISANGGKNTEAFF.

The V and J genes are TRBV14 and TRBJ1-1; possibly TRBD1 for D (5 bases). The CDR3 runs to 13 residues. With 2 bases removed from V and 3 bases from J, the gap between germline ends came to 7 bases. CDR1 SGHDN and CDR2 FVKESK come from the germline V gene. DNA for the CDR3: TGTGCCAGCAGCCAACAGGGTTACACTGAAGCTTTCTTT. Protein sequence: CASSQQGYTEAFF.

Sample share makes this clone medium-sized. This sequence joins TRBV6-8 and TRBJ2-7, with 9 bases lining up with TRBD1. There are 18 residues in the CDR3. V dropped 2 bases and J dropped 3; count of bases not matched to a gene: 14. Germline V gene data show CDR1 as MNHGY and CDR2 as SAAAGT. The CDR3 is CASSYGWGQGLKNYEQYF. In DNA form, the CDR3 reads TGTGCCAGCAGTTACGGATGGGGACAGGGTTTGAAAAACTACGAGCAGTACTTC.

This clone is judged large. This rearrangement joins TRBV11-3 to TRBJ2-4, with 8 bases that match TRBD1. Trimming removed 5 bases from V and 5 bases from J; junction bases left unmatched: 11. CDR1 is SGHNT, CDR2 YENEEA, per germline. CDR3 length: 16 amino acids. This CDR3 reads CASSQVGETGENIQYF. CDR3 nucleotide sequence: TGTGCCAGCAGCCAAGTAGGAGAGACAGGGGAAAACATTCAGTACTTC.

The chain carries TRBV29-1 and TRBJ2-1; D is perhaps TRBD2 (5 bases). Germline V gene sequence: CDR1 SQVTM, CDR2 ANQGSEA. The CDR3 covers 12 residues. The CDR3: CRVKSGYNEQFF. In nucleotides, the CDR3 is TGCAGGGTTAAGAGCGGATACAATGAGCAGTTCTTC.

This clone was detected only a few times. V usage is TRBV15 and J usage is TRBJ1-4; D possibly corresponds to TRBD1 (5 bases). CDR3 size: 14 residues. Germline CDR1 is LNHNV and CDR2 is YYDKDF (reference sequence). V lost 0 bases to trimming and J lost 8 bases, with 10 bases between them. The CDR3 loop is CATSRDRGGEKLFF. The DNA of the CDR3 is TGTGCCACCAGCAGAGATCGGGGGGGGGAAAAACTGTTTTTT.

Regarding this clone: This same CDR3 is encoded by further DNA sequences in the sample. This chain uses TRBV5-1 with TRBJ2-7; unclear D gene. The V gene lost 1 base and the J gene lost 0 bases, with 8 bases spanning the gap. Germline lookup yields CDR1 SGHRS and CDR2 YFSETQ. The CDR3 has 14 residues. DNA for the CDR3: TGCGCCAGCAGCTTGTCAGGATCCTCCTACGAGCAGTACTTC. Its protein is CASSLSGSSYEQYF.

Here the CDR3 reads CASSPYRIRENTEAFF. The CDR3 bases are TGTGCCAGCTCACCGTATAGGATACGCGAGAACACTGAAGCTTTCTTT. V and J are TRBV18 and TRBJ1-1; D gene unclear. This CDR3 is built from 16 residues. Germline assignment: CDR1 KGHSH and CDR2 LQKENI. With 3 bases removed from V and 1 base from J, the gap between germline ends came to 15 bases.

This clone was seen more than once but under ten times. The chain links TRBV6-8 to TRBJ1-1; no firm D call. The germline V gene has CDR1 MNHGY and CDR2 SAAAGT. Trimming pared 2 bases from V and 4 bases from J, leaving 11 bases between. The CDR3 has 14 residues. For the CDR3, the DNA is TGTGCCAGCAGTTACCCCGAAGCCGTCACTGAAGCTTTCTTT. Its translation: CASSYPEAVTEAFF.

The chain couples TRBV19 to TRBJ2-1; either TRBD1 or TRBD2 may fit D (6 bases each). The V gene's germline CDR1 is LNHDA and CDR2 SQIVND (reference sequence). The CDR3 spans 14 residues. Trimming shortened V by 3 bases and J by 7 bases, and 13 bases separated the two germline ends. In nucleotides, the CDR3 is TGTGCCAGTAGTATTCGGGGGCCTTTGAATGAGCAGTTCTTC. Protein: CASSIRGPLNEQFF.

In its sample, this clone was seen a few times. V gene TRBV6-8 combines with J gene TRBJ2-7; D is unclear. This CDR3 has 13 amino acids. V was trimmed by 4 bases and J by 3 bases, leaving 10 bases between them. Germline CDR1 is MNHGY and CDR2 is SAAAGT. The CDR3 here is CASSLSAFYEQYF. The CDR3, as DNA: TGTGCCAGCAGTTTATCGGCTTTCTACGAGCAGTACTTC.

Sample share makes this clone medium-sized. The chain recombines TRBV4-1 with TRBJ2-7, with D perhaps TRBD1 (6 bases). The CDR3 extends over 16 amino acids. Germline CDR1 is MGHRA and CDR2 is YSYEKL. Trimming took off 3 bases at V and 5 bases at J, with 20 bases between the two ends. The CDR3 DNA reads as TGCGCCAGCAGCCAGCCCGCCTTCACAGGGATCAACGAGCAGTACTTC. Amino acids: CASSQPAFTGINEQYF.

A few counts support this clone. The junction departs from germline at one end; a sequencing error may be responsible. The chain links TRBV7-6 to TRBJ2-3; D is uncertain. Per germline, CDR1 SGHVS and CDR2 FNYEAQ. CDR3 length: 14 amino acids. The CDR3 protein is CARSLEKRTDTQYF. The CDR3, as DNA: TGTGCCAGAAGCTTAGAAAAACGCACAGATACGCAGTATTTT.

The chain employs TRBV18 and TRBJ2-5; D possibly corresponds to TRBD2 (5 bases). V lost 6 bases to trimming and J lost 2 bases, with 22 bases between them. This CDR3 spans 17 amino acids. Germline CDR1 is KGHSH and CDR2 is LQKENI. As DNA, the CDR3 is TGTGCCAGCTCGCTCAGCCTTTACAGCGGCGTTCAAGAGACCCAGTACTTC. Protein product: CASSLSLYSGVQETQYF.

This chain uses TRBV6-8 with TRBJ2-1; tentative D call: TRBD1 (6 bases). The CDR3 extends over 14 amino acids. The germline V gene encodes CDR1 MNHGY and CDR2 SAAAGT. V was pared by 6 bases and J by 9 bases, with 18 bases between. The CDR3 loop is CASSYRDATGEQFF. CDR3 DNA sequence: TGTGCCAGCAGCTACAGGGACGCCACGGGTGAGCAGTTCTTC.

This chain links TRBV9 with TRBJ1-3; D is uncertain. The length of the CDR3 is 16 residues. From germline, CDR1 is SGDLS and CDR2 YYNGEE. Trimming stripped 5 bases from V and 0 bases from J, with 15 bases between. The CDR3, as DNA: TGTGCCAGCAGTCAAGGGATGGGGAGCTCTGGAAACACCATATATTTT. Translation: CASSQGMGSSGNTIYF.

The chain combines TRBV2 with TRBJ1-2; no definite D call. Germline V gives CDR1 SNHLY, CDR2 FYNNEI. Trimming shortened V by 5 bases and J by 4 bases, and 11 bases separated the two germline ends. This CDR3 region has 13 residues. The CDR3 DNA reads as TGTGCCAGCAGTCAGCGATCAGTCTATGGCTACACCTTC. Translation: CASSQRSVYGYTF.

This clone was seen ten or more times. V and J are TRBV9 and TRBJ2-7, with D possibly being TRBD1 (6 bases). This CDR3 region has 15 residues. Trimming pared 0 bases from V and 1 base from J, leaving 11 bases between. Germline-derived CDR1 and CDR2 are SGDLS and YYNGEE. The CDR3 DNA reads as TGTGCCAGCAGCGTAGGGGGTGGACAGTCCTACGAGCAGTACTTC. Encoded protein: CASSVGGGQSYEQYF.

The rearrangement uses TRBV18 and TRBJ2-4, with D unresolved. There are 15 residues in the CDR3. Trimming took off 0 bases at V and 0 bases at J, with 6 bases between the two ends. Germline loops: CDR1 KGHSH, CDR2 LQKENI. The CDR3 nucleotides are TGTGCCAGCTCACCACCGCAGATAGCCAAAAACATTCAGTACTTC. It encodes CASSPPQIAKNIQYF.

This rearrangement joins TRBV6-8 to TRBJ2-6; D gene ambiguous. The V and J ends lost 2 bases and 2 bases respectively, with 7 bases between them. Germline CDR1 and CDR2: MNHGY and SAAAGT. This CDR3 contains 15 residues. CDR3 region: CASSYGWAGANVLTF. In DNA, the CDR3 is TGTGCCAGCAGTTACGGATGGGCTGGGGCCAACGTCCTGACTTTC.

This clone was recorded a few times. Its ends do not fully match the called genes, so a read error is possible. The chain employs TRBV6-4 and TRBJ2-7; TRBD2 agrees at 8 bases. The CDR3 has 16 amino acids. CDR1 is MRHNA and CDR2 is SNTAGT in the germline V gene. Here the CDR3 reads CASSYSSGGSSYEQYF. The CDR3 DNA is TGTGCCAGCAGTTACTCGAGCGGGGGTAGCTCCTACGAGCAGTACTTC.

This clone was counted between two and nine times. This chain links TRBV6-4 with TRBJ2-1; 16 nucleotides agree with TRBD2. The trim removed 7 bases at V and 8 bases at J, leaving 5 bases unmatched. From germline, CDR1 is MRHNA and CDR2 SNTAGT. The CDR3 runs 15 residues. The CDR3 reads CASKSGLAGGDEQFF. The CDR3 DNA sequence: TGTGCCAGCAAGTCGGGACTAGCGGGGGGGGATGAGCAGTTCTTC.

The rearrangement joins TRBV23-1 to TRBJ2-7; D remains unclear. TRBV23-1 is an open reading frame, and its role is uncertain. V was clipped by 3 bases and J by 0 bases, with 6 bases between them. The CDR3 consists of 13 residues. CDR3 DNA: TGCGCCAGCAGTCAGAAGGGCTCCTACGAGCAGTACTTC. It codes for CASSQKGSYEQYF.

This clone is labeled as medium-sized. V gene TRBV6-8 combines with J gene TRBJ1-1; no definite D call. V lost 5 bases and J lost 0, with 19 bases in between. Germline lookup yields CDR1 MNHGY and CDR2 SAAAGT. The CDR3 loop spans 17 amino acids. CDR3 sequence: CASSPTFLTEMNTEAFF. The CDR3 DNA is TGTGCCAGCAGTCCCACATTCTTGACTGAGATGAACACTGAAGCTTTCTTT.